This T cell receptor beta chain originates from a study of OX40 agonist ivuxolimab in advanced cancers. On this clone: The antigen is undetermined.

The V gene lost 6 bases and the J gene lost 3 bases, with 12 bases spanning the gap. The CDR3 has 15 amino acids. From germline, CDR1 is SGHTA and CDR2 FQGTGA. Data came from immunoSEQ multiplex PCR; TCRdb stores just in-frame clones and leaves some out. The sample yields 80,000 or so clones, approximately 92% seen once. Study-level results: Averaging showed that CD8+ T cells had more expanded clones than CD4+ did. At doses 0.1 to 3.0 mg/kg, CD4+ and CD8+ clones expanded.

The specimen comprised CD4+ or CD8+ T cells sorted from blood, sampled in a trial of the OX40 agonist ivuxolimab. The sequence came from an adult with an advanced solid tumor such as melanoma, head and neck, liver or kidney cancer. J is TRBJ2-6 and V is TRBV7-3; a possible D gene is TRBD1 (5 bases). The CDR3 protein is CASSFQGGGANVLTF. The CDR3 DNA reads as TGTGCCAGCAGTTTCCAGGGTGGTGGGGCCAACGTCCTGACTTTC.